The rows below give T cell receptor beta chains drawn from one sample of a study of Graves' ophthalmopathy and Graves' hyperthyroidism. TCRdb reprocessed the multiplex PCR reads via MiXCR and lists one record per CDR3 protein. The repertoire has 680,000 or so distinct CDR3 sequences, about a fifth of them found once; the top ten carry 7.1%. The sequencing input was peripheral blood. The receptors stem from a woman under 30 with stable Graves' hyperthyroidism. Some clones in this sample may be carry-over from other donors' samples. Each CDR3 is given with its conserved first and last residue. The D gene is left open where the match is weak. Some rows mark clone size as missing; the rest say once, few, many or name a class of expanded clone.

d_call: .; j_call: TRBJ1-5; v_call: TRBV5-1; clone_size: many; cdr3_aa: CASSPDSPNQAQHF; cdr3_nt: TGCGCCAGCAGCCCGGACAGTCCTAATCAGGCCCAGCATTTT
d_call: TRBD1; j_call: TRBJ1-6; v_call: TRBV12-3/TRBV12-4; clone_size: .; cdr3_aa: CASSSRQGGSPLHF; cdr3_nt: TGTGCCAGCAGTTCCCGACAGGGTGGCTCACCCCTCCACTTT
d_call: .; j_call: TRBJ2-7; v_call: TRBV3-1; clone_size: many; cdr3_aa: CASSQVVYEQYF; cdr3_nt: TGTGCCAGCAGCCAAGTGGTATACGAGCAGTACTTC
d_call: TRBD1; j_call: TRBJ2-5; v_call: TRBV4-2; clone_size: many; cdr3_aa: CASSRNTEGTGERETQYF; cdr3_nt: TGTGCCAGCAGTCGCAACACAGAAGGGACAGGGGAGCGAGAGACCCAGTACTTC
d_call: .; j_call: TRBJ2-7; v_call: TRBV6-5; clone_size: many; cdr3_aa: CASSYGGQNEQYF; cdr3_nt: TGTGCCAGCAGTTACGGGGGGCAGAACGAGCAGTACTTC
d_call: .; j_call: TRBJ1-6; v_call: TRBV6-1; clone_size: many; cdr3_aa: CASSRGLRSSPLHF; cdr3_nt: TGTGCCAGCAGTCGGGGACTCAGGTCCTCACCCCTCCACTTT
d_call: .; j_call: TRBJ2-7; v_call: TRBV30; clone_size: .; cdr3_aa: CAWQLGDGSYEQYF; cdr3_nt: TGTGCCTGGCAACTTGGGGACGGTTCCTACGAGCAGTACTTC
d_call: TRBD1; j_call: TRBJ2-2; v_call: TRBV6-1; clone_size: .; cdr3_aa: CASSDDRGSGTGELFF; cdr3_nt: TGTGCCAGCAGTGATGACAGGGGATCGGGCACCGGGGAGCTGTTTTTT
d_call: .; j_call: TRBJ1-5; v_call: TRBV12-3/TRBV12-4; clone_size: many; cdr3_aa: CASSFFGPQHF; cdr3_nt: TGTGCCAGCAGTTTTTTTGGACCCCAGCATTTT
d_call: .; j_call: TRBJ1-2; v_call: TRBV12-3/TRBV12-4; clone_size: many; cdr3_aa: CASSLDRTGYTF; cdr3_nt: TGTGCCAGCAGTTTAGATCGGACCGGCTACACCTTC
d_call: .; j_call: TRBJ2-7; v_call: TRBV27; clone_size: few; cdr3_aa: CASSPLGRGTYEQYF; cdr3_nt: TGTGCCAGCAGTCCCTTGGGGAGGGGGACCTACGAGCAGTACTTC
d_call: .; j_call: TRBJ1-2; v_call: TRBV19; clone_size: many; cdr3_aa: CASSMGRDDLRGYTF; cdr3_nt: TGTGCCAGTAGTATGGGCAGGGATGACTTAAGAGGCTACACCTTC
d_call: TRBD1; j_call: TRBJ2-7; v_call: TRBV5-1; clone_size: .; cdr3_aa: CASSTNRGPGEQYF; cdr3_nt: TGCGCCAGCAGCACCAACAGGGGGCCGGGGGAGCAGTACTTC